The next 18 T cell receptor beta chains were all read from a single sample in a study of T-cell reconstitution after alpha-beta-depleted transplantation in children. The TCRbeta library incorporated unique molecular identifiers. TCRdb itself ran the PCR reads through MiXCR, one entry per CDR3 protein. The sample records 400,000 to 500,000 distinct CDR3 sequences, 11% being singletons. The specimen comprised PBMCs from the stem cell graft donor, sampled from the stem cell graft. Every receptor here comes from a human donor who donated a stem cell graft to a child with acute myeloid leukemia.

The sample holds a few counts of this clonotype. This chain connects TRBV6-5 to TRBJ2-4; 7 positions agree with TRBD1. The CDR3 totals 14 residues. Germline V gene sequence: CDR1 MNHEY, CDR2 SVGAGI. V shed 2 bases and J 7 bases; nucleotides not matched to a gene: 5. The DNA of the CDR3 is TGTGCCAGCAGTTACGAGGGCAGGGGGAACATTCAGTACTTC. Amino acids: CASSYEGRGNIQYF.

V is TRBV5-5 and J is TRBJ2-7; unclear D gene. Looked up from germline, CDR1 is SGHKS and CDR2 is YYEKEE (reference sequence). Trimming removed 2 bases from V and 0 bases from J, with 9 bases in between. The length of the CDR3 is 14 residues. The CDR3, as DNA: TGTGCCAGCAGCTTTCGGCTCCTCTCCTACGAGCAGTACTTC. Translated: CASSFRLLSYEQYF.

The CDR3 loop is CASSLSRGGIYNEQFF. CDR3 nucleotides: TGTGCCAGCAGCTTAAGCCGGGGGGGAATCTACAATGAGCAGTTCTTC. The chain has TRBV7-9 and TRBJ2-1; 8 bases align to TRBD2. Losses at the gene ends were 2 bases for V and 3 bases for J; bases not matched to a gene: 6. The CDR3 runs to 16 residues. Germline V CDR1 and CDR2: SEHNR, FQNEAQ (reference sequence).

The gene calls are TRBV27 and TRBJ2-5, with D hard to call. Germline CDR1 and CDR2: MNHEY and SMNVEV (reference sequence). Trimming took 6 bases from V and 6 from J, leaving 11 bases between them. The CDR3 has 12 amino acids. DNA for the CDR3: TGTGCCAGCAGAGGAGCTAGTCAGACCCAGTACTTC. As protein: CASRGASQTQYF.

The rearrangement joins TRBV30 to TRBJ2-5; 14 bases line up with TRBD2. The V and J ends lost 2 bases and 5 bases, in that order; junction bases with no gene match: 1. This CDR3 has 14 amino acids. CDR1 GTSNPN and CDR2 SVGIG come from the germline V gene (reference sequence). The DNA of the CDR3 is TGTGCCTGGAGTAGGACTAGCGGGGGGGAGACCCAGTACTTC. This gives the protein CAWSRTSGGETQYF. Supplemented by reference TRBV30 and TRBJ2-5, the full variable domain reads SQTIHQWPATLVQPVGSPLSLECTVEGTSNPNLYWYRQAAGRGLQLLFYSVGIGQISSEVPQNLSASRPQDRQFILSSKKLLLSDSGFYLCAWSRTSGGETQYFGPGTRLLVL.

This clonotype turned up a few times. The genes are TRBV3-1 and TRBJ1-2, with D maybe TRBD1 (5 bases). Germline V gene sequence: CDR1 LGHDT, CDR2 YNNKEL (reference sequence). CDR3 length: 15 amino acids. Deletions cut 0 bases from V and 1 base from J, with 9 bases between. CDR3 bases: TGTGCCAGCAGCCAAGATCTTAGGGGTAACTATGGCTACACCTTC. This sequence encodes CASSQDLRGNYGYTF.

Only a few counts were recorded for this clonotype. J is TRBJ2-7 and V is TRBV10-3, with 9 bases identical to TRBD1. Germline V gives CDR1 ENHRY, CDR2 SYGVKD. V lost 10 bases and J lost 0; bases outside the gene matches: 7. This CDR3 is built from 14 residues. In nucleotides, the CDR3 is TGTGCCACCGGGACAGGGTGGGACTCCTACGAGCAGTACGTC. This gives the protein CATGTGWDSYEQYV.

This clonotype was seen repeatedly, ten times or more. This sequence joins TRBV7-2 and TRBJ2-4; D gene uncertain. CDR3 size: 13 residues. Germline CDR1 reads SGHTA; CDR2 reads FQGNSA. V lost 1 base, J lost 8 bases, and 9 bases lay in between. The CDR3 is CASSLGVSDIQYF. DNA of the CDR3: TGTGCCAGCAGCTTAGGAGTGTCGGACATTCAGTACTTC.

Here the CDR3 DNA reads TGTGCCAGCAGCGGGACTCCCCGGGACAGAGGGACTAGCCCCCCTGAGCAGTTCTTC. Protein: CASSGTPRDRGTSPPEQFF. This chain links TRBV9 with TRBJ2-1, with 9 bases matching TRBD2. This CDR3 spans 19 amino acids. Germline CDR1 SGDLS, CDR2 YYNGEE. The ends lost 3 bases at V and 9 bases at J; junction bases unmatched: 22.

This clonotype was seen at least ten times. This chain uses TRBV25-1 with TRBJ2-2; D assignment may be TRBD1 or TRBD2 (6 bases each). Trimming stripped 3 bases from V and 7 bases from J, with 15 bases between. This CDR3 has 15 amino acids. Looked up from germline, CDR1 is MGHDK and CDR2 is SYGVNS. The CDR3 bases are TGTGCCAGCAGTGATGGGGGCTTGGGAGGCGGGGAGCTGTTTTTT. The encoded protein is CASSDGGLGGGELFF.

This clonotype was counted only a few times. The CDR3 DNA follows: TGTGCCAGCAGTTCCGGACAGGGCGGGAATGAGCAGTTCTTC. The encoded protein is CASSSGQGGNEQFF. The chain recombines TRBV12-3 or TRBV12-4 with TRBJ2-1, with 8 bases matching TRBD1. With V trimmed by 4 bases and J by 7 bases, 6 bases remained unmatched. The CDR3 totals 14 residues.

The rearrangement joins TRBV29-1 to TRBJ2-6, with 8 positions matching TRBD1. The J segment lost 3 bases and the V segment lost 5 bases, leaving 6 bases of the junction unmatched. Germline V gene data show CDR1 as SQVTM and CDR2 as ANQGSEA. CDR3 length equals 15 residues. DNA for the CDR3: TGCAGCGTTTTGGACAGGGCGATTGGGGCCAACGTCCTGACTTTC. It yields the protein CSVLDRAIGANVLTF.

With regard to this clonotype: A much bigger clone sits one base away, suggesting this may be a read error. The chain has TRBV7-9 and TRBJ2-4, with 9 bases identical to TRBD2. The CDR3 totals 16 residues. Germline CDR1 and CDR2: SEHNR and FQNEAQ (reference sequence). In DNA form, the CDR3 reads TGTGCCAGCAGCTTAGTAGCGGGGGCTGGCAAAAACAGTCAGTACTTC. It is translated as CASSLVAGAGKNSQYF.

The sample holds many counts of this clonotype. The gene calls are TRBV7-9 and TRBJ2-2; D is ambiguous. The CDR3 is 11 residues long. Germline V gives CDR1 SEHNR, CDR2 FQNEAQ (reference sequence). Trimming removed 6 bases from V and 4 bases from J, with 3 bases in between. This CDR3 reads CASRVTGELFF. The CDR3 DNA is TGTGCCAGCAGGGTCACCGGGGAGCTGTTTTTT. Complete variable domain (other parts from reference TRBV7-9 and TRBJ2-2): DTGVSQNPRHKITKRGQNVTFRCDPISEHNRLYWYRQTLGQGPEFLTYFQNEAQLEKSRLLSDRFSAERPKGSFSTLEIQRTEQGDSAMYLCASRVTGELFFGEGSRLTVL.

This clonotype has only a few counts. The chain links TRBV6-2 or TRBV6-3 to TRBJ2-7, with D hard to call. Germline CDR1 is MNHEY and CDR2 is SVGEGT. Trimming removed 0 bases at V and 2 bases at J, with 8 bases between. The CDR3 sequence is 14 residues long. This CDR3 reads CASSYSRLAYEQYV. CDR3 nucleotides: TGTGCCAGCAGTTACTCGAGGCTAGCCTACGAGCAGTACGTC.

The chain uses TRBV3-1 and TRBJ2-3; the D is unclear. The germline V gene encodes CDR1 LGHDT and CDR2 YNNKEL (reference sequence). This CDR3 comprises 14 residues. Trimming pared 3 bases from V and 4 bases from J, leaving 11 bases between. CDR3 region: CASSHSPRADTQYF. CDR3 coding DNA: TGTGCCAGCAGCCATTCCCCCCGGGCAGATACGCAGTATTTT.

The chain couples TRBV10-3 to TRBJ2-2; weak D call: TRBD2 (6 bases). Looked up from germline, CDR1 is ENHRY and CDR2 is SYGVKD. The CDR3 is 15 residues long. Trimming removed 3 bases from V and 3 bases from J, with 11 bases in between. In nucleotides, the CDR3 is TGTGCCATCAGTGACGGAGGGGCCGACACCGGGGAGCTGTTTTTT. Amino acid sequence: CAISDGGADTGELFF.

This clonotype appeared a few times. V is TRBV12-3 or TRBV12-4 and J is TRBJ1-5, with a tentative D call TRBD1 (5 bases). The CDR3 is 15 amino acids. V lost 7 bases and J 0 bases, leaving 13 bases between the germline ends. Here the CDR3 reads CASTTAGGSNQPQHF. DNA of the CDR3: TGTGCCAGCACAACTGCTGGGGGTAGCAATCAGCCCCAGCATTTT.